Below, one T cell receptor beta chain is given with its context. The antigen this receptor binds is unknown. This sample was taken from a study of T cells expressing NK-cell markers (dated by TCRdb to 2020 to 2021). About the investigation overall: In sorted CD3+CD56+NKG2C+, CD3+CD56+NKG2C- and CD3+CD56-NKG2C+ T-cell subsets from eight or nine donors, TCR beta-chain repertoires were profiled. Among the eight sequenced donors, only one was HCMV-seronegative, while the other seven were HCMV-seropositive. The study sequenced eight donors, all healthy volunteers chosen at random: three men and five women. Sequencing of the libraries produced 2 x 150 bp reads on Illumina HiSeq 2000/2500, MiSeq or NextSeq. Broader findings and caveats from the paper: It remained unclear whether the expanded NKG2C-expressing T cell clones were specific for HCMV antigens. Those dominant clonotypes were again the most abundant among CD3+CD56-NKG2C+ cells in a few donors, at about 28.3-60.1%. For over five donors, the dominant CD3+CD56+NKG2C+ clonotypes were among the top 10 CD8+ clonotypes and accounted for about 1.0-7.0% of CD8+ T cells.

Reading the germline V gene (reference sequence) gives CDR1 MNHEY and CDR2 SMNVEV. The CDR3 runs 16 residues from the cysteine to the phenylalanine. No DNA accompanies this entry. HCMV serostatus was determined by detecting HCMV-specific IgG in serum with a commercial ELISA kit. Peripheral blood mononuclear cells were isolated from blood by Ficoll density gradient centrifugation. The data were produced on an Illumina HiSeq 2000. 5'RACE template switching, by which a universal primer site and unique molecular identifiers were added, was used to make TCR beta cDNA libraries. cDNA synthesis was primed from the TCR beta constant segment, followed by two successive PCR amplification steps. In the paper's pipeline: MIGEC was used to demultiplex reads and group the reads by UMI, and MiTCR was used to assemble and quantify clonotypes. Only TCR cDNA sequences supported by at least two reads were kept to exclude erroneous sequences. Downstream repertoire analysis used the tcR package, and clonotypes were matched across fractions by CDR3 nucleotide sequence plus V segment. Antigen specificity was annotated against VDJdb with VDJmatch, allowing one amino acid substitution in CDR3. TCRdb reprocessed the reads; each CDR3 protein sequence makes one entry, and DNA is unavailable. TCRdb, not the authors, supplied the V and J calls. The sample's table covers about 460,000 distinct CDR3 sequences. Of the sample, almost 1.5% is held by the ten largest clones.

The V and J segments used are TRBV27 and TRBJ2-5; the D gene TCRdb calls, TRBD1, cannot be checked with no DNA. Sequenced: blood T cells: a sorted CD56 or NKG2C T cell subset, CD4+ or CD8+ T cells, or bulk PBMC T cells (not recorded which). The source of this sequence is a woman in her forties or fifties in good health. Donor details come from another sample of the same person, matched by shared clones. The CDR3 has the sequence CASSLRGRGAQETQYF.